Listed below are T cell receptor beta chains from one sample, sequenced in a study of Ad26.COV2.S vaccination and SARS-CoV-2 variants. Some clones are missing from TCRdb's copy, which holds only in-frame ones; the method was immunoSEQ multiplex PCR. Here the sample spans 250,000 to 300,000 clones, 87% being singletons. Sequenced material: peripheral blood, taken in a trial of Ad26.COV2.S vaccine versus placebo. The receptors originated from a person aged 18-65 years who received the Ad26.COV2.S COVID-19 vaccine or a placebo. Both conserved end residues are trimmed from each CDR3.

v_call: TRBV7-9
j_call: TRBJ1-1
cdr3_length: 12
cdr3_aa: ADKVLTGGTEAF

v_call: TRBV7-9
j_call: TRBJ2-7
cdr3_length: 13
cdr3_aa: ASSPSGTSVNEQY

v_call: TRBV4-1
j_call: TRBJ2-2
cdr3_length: 13
cdr3_aa: ASSQGGANTGELF

v_call: TRBV5-6
j_call: TRBJ2-6
cdr3_length: 13
cdr3_aa: ASSQGFGGANVLT

v_call: TRBV7-2
j_call: TRBJ1-4
cdr3_length: 12
cdr3_aa: ASKPGHLNEKLF

v_call: TRBV9
j_call: TRBJ1-1
cdr3_length: 13
cdr3_aa: ASSASGTGSTEAF

v_call: TRBV4-3
j_call: TRBJ1-1
cdr3_length: 11
cdr3_aa: ASSRGVRTEAF

v_call: TRBV19
j_call: TRBJ1-2
cdr3_length: 10
cdr3_aa: ASSIENYGYT

v_call: TRBV5-6
j_call: TRBJ2-5
cdr3_length: 11
cdr3_aa: ASTMGRTKTQY

v_call: TRBV12-5
j_call: TRBJ1-4
cdr3_length: 12
cdr3_aa: ASGNRVEGEKLF

v_call: TRBV15
j_call: TRBJ1-4
cdr3_length: 12
cdr3_aa: ATSRWGTNEKLF

v_call: TRBV6-4
j_call: TRBJ2-7
cdr3_length: 12
cdr3_aa: ASSDLLALYEQY

v_call: TRBV27
j_call: TRBJ1-5
cdr3_length: 11
cdr3_aa: ASRQGIRQPQH

v_call: TRBV7-2
j_call: TRBJ2-7
cdr3_length: 13
cdr3_aa: ASSFQGLNSYEQY

v_call: TRBV30
j_call: TRBJ1-2
cdr3_length: 11
cdr3_aa: AWSATGTYGYT

v_call: TRBV10-2
j_call: TRBJ1-5
cdr3_length: 13
cdr3_aa: ASSDYGPRDQPQH

v_call: TRBV4-1
j_call: TRBJ1-1
cdr3_length: 13
cdr3_aa: ASSRVTGGDTEAF

v_call: TRBV6-5
j_call: TRBJ1-4
cdr3_length: 12
cdr3_aa: ASSYSDRAEKLF

v_call: TRBV27
j_call: TRBJ1-1
cdr3_length: 13
cdr3_aa: ASSPMRGAGTEAF

v_call: TRBV23-1
j_call: TRBJ1-5
cdr3_length: 15
cdr3_aa: ATGRARRLYSNQPQH

v_call: TRBV5-4
j_call: TRBJ2-3
cdr3_length: 14
cdr3_aa: ASSPPRRPGGDTQY

v_call: TRBV29-1
j_call: TRBJ1-1
cdr3_length: 10
cdr3_aa: SVGGPNTEAF

v_call: TRBV27
j_call: TRBJ2-5
cdr3_length: 12
cdr3_aa: ASSLQGPQETQY